One sample yielded the 22 T cell receptor beta chains listed below, sequenced in a study of T-cell memory formation after mild COVID-19 (dated by TCRdb to about 2021). Preparation of the library involved 5' RACE. Sequencing relied on an Illumina NovaSeq 6000. TCRdb reworked the public reads: Q25 trimming with fastp, MiXCR clone assembly, productive beta chains retained. Rows merge per CDR3 protein into single entries with the most common DNA and genes. The table for this sample lists 450,000 to 650,000 distinct CDR3 sequences; 20% of them were counted only once. The ten largest clones take up around 13% of the sample. Sequencing input: PBMCs or a T cell subset sorted from them (not recorded which). Receptor source: an adult woman who had mild COVID-19 (a few samples of this study predate the infection). The sample titles of this study are shuffled in the database, so cell type and time point are left out; the donor was told from shared clones.

DNA for the CDR3: TGTGCCACTCCTGGACTTCACCCACGAAAGACCCAGTACTTC. As protein: CATPGLHPRKTQYF. The J gene is TRBJ2-5, the V gene TRBV6-5, with a possible D match to TRBD2 (5 bases). CDR1 and CDR2 from the germline V gene are MNHEY and SVGAGI. The CDR3 runs 14 residues. V was pared by 10 bases and J by 6 bases, with 21 bases between.

The table lists this clonotype with a few counts. The chain carries TRBV2 and TRBJ2-3; 7 bases agree with TRBD1. Germline CDR1 and CDR2: SNHLY and FYNNEI. The CDR3 contains 14 residues. Unmatched junction bases numbered 3, after V lost 6 bases and J lost 0 bases. The CDR3 sequence: CASRKGASTDTQYF. The CDR3 DNA is TGTGCCAGCAGAAAGGGGGCGAGCACAGATACGCAGTATTTT.

DNA for the CDR3: TGCAGTGCTAGATCGCGGGGGGGAGGATTGGAGACCCAGTACTTC. Translated: CSARSRGGGLETQYF. This sequence joins TRBV20-1 and TRBJ2-5; TRBD2 aligns across 9 bases. The CDR3 is made up of 15 amino acids. Germline trimming cut 2 bases from V and 5 bases from J; bases unmatched to any gene: 9. Germline CDR1 is DFQATT and CDR2 is SNEGSKA (reference sequence).

The rearrangement joins TRBV19 to TRBJ1-1, with 12 nucleotides matching TRBD1. Germline V gene sequence: CDR1 LNHDA, CDR2 SQIVND (reference sequence). V lost 5 bases, J lost 8 bases, and 6 bases stayed unmatched. The CDR3 runs 14 residues. The CDR3 nucleotides are TGTGCCAGTAGTCACGGGACAGGGGGCGCGGAAGCTTTCTTT. Translating it yields CASSHGTGGAEAFF. The variable domain in full, completed from reference TRBV19 and TRBJ1-1, reads DGGITQSPKYLFRKEGQNVTLSCEQNLNHDAMYWYRQDPGQGLRLIYYSQIVNDFQKGDIAEGYSVSREKKESFPLTVTSAQKNPTAFYLCASSHGTGGAEAFFGQGTRLTVV.

This chain connects TRBV4-3 to TRBJ1-2; 9 positions agree with TRBD1. The V gene end was trimmed by 4 bases and the J gene end by 5 bases; junction bases not matched to a gene: 14. CDR3 size: 17 residues. CDR1 and CDR2 (germline): LGHNA, YSLEER. The CDR3 here is CASSRSIFRDRDYGYTF. The CDR3 DNA is TGCGCCAGCAGCCGCAGTATCTTCCGGGACAGGGATTATGGCTACACCTTC.

V is TRBV5-4 and J is TRBJ1-1; D may be TRBD1 (6 bases). Trimming shortened V by 0 bases and J by 5 bases, and 14 bases separated the two germline ends. The length of the CDR3 is 15 residues. In germline, CDR1 is SGHNT, CDR2 YYREEE (reference sequence). CDR3 residues: CASSLVGRGSTEAFF. The CDR3 nucleotides read TGTGCCAGCAGCTTGGTGGGGAGGGGGTCGACTGAAGCTTTCTTT.

The chain carries TRBV6-5 and TRBJ1-2; 8 bases fit TRBD1. Trimming at V came to 5 bases and at J to 2 bases, leaving 7 bases not matched to a gene. CDR3 length: 15 residues. CDR1 is MNHEY and CDR2 is SVGAGI in the germline V gene. The CDR3 coding sequence is TGTGCCAGCAGTCTCCAAGGGACAGGAAACTATGGCTACACCTTC. It encodes CASSLQGTGNYGYTF.

In its sample, this clonotype was seen a few times. This CDR3 reads CASSISGAEAFF. CDR3 bases: TGTGCCAGTAGTATATCGGGGGCTGAAGCTTTCTTT. The chain combines TRBV19 with TRBJ1-1; perhaps TRBD1 as D (5 bases). Trimming removed 2 bases from V and 6 bases from J, with 7 bases in between. CDR1 LNHDA and CDR2 SQIVND come from the germline V gene (reference sequence). This CDR3 contains 12 residues.

V and J are TRBV18 and TRBJ1-2; 7 bases align to TRBD1. The trim removed 4 bases at V and 3 bases at J, leaving 17 bases unmatched. Germline assignment: CDR1 KGHSH and CDR2 LQKENI. The CDR3 consists of 18 residues. The CDR3 DNA reads TGTGCCAGCTCACTACCTCCGGGACAGCCATCACTCCACTATGGCTACACCTTC. It yields the protein CASSLPPGQPSLHYGYTF.

This chain uses TRBV24-1 with TRBJ2-3; D possibly corresponds to TRBD2 (5 bases). The germline CDR1 and CDR2 sequences are KGHDR and SFDVKD. V was pared by 4 bases and J by 6 bases, with 10 bases between. The CDR3 runs to 13 residues. Here the CDR3 DNA reads TGTGCCACCAGTGACCCGGCGGGTGATACGCAGTATTTT. It codes for CATSDPAGDTQYF.

A few counts support this clonotype. The chain uses TRBV11-2 and TRBJ2-5; the D gene is possibly TRBD1 (6 bases). The V gene lost 5 bases and the J gene lost 5 bases, with 12 bases spanning the gap. The CDR3 has 13 residues. Germline lookup yields CDR1 SGHAT and CDR2 FQNNGV. The CDR3 region has the DNA TGTGCCAGCAGCAGGGGGACCCCGGAGACCCAGTACTTC. The encoded protein is CASSRGTPETQYF.

The chain joins TRBV6-5 to TRBJ2-3, with D unclear. Germline V gene data show CDR1 as MNHEY and CDR2 as SVGAGI. The CDR3 runs to 15 residues. V was trimmed by 2 bases and J by 0 bases, leaving 9 bases between them. CDR3 sequence: CASSYGRSSTDTQYF. The CDR3 DNA reads as TGTGCCAGCAGTTACGGAAGATCTAGCACAGATACGCAGTATTTT.

The CDR3 coding sequence is TGCAGTGCCGAGAGATACAGGTCTCGAGACGAGCAGTACTTC. Its translation: CSAERYRSRDEQYF. The gene calls are TRBV20-1 and TRBJ2-7; possibly TRBD1 for D (5 bases). The CDR3 extends over 14 amino acids. The germline V gene has CDR1 DFQATT and CDR2 SNEGSKA (reference sequence). The germline V and J ends were trimmed by 6 bases and 5 bases, with 20 bases remaining between them.

The chain has TRBV6-1 and TRBJ1-1; D is unclear. CDR1 and CDR2 from the germline V gene are MNHNS and SASEGT. The CDR3 is made up of 10 amino acids. Trimming removed 2 bases at V and 10 bases at J, with 5 bases between. This chain's CDR3 is CASSESGAFF. The CDR3 coding sequence is TGTGCCAGCAGTGAAAGCGGAGCTTTCTTT.

This clonotype was seen a handful of times. V is TRBV5-1 and J is TRBJ2-1, with D perhaps matching TRBD2 (7 bases). CDR1 and CDR2 from the germline V gene are SGHRS and YFSETQ. The ends were cut back, 1 base at V and 5 bases at J, with 10 bases in the middle. The CDR3 spans 14 residues. CDR3 nucleotide sequence: TGCGCCAGCAGCTTGACAGGGAGGGACAATGAGCAGTTCTTC. This translates into CASSLTGRDNEQFF.

This clonotype was seen a few times. The chain links TRBV29-1 to TRBJ2-3, with 10 bases fitting TRBD2. Germline V gene lookup returns CDR1 SQVTM and CDR2 ANQGSEA. The CDR3 is 15 amino acids. With 6 bases clipped from V and 6 bases from J, the junction kept 12 bases outside the gene matches. The CDR3 bases are TGCAGCGTCCTACCAAGCGGGGGGGCCTGGGATACGCAGTATTTT. This encodes CSVLPSGGAWDTQYF.

This rearrangement joins TRBV7-6 to TRBJ2-7, with 9 positions matching TRBD1. J was trimmed by 7 bases and V by 5 bases; bases with no gene match: 9. The CDR3 totals 14 residues. Germline assignment: CDR1 SGHVS and CDR2 FNYEAQ. CDR3 sequence (DNA): TGTGCCAGCAGCGCCGCACAGGGGGCAATTGAGCAGTACTTC. Translation: CASSAAQGAIEQYF.

The chain carries TRBV27 and TRBJ1-4, with D unresolved. Per the germline V gene, CDR1 is MNHEY and CDR2 is SMNVEV (reference sequence). The CDR3 has 14 amino acids. V lost 3 bases to trimming and J lost 8 bases, with 13 bases between them. The DNA for the CDR3 is TGTGCCAGCAGTTTCTCAGGAACATTGGAAAAACTGTTTTTT. Its translation: CASSFSGTLEKLFF.

This clonotype was observed a handful of times. The V gene is TRBV7-2, the J gene TRBJ2-7, with 10 bases aligning to TRBD2. The germline CDR1 and CDR2 sequences are SGHTA and FQGNSA. The CDR3 covers 18 residues. V shed 1 base, J shed 0 bases, and the junction held 9 bases outside the gene matches. In nucleotides, the CDR3 is TGTGCCAGCAGCTTAGAGGTTAGCGGGAGGCCTAACTCCTACGAGCAGTACTTC. Protein sequence: CASSLEVSGRPNSYEQYF. Supplemented by reference TRBV7-2 and TRBJ2-7, the full variable domain reads GAGVSQSPSNKVTEKGKDVELRCDPISGHTALYWYRQSLGQGLEFLIYFQGNSAPDKSGLPSDRFSAERTGGSVSTLTIQRTQQEDSAVYLCASSLEVSGRPNSYEQYFGPGTRLTVT.

The chain recombines TRBV6-1 with TRBJ2-3, with 8 bases that match TRBD1. Trimming removed 3 bases from V and 0 bases from J; junction bases left unmatched: 8. The CDR3 consists of 17 residues. Looked up from germline, CDR1 is MNHNS and CDR2 is SASEGT. The CDR3, as DNA: TGTGCCAGCAGTGACTCGACAGGGGTGGCTAGCACAGATACGCAGTATTTT. Its protein is CASSDSTGVASTDTQYF.

This clonotype was detected ten times or more. In DNA, the CDR3 is TGTGCCAGCAGTTTGTGGACAGGGGCCAACCAAGAGACCCAGTACTTC. This encodes CASSLWTGANQETQYF. The chain employs TRBV12-3 or TRBV12-4 and TRBJ2-5; 9 nucleotides agree with TRBD1. The CDR3 runs 16 residues. Losses at the gene ends were 3 bases for V and 0 bases for J; bases not matched to a gene: 5.

The chain employs TRBV4-2 and TRBJ2-7; 7 bases line up with TRBD1. Germline V gene data show CDR1 as LGHNA and CDR2 as YNFKEQ. Germline trimming cut 4 bases from V and 4 bases from J; bases unmatched to any gene: 10. The CDR3 is 15 amino acids. The CDR3 DNA reads TGTGCCAGCAGCCCGACAGGGAGAGACTTGTACGAGCAGTACTTC. Its translation is CASSPTGRDLYEQYF.